The sequence of this TCR beta chain was determined in a study of glioma-infiltrating T cells after dendritic cell vaccination. Turning to the study itself: At biweekly intervals, patients got three intradermal dendritic cell vaccine injections.

The CDR3 extends over 18 amino acids. The germline V gene encodes CDR1 MGHRA and CDR2 YSYEKL. V was pared by 1 base and J by 6 bases, with 8 bases of the junction left unmatched. The repertoire was sequenced with immunoSEQ multiplex PCR; TCRdb's copy has only in-frame clones and lacks some. The data show roughly 80,000 clones, roughly 87% seen once. The time point: after dendritic cell vaccination, including at tumor progression/relapse. The specimen was blood, collected after dendritic cell vaccination. This receptor was taken from a human donor with glioblastoma. The rearrangement links TRBV4-1 to TRBJ2-3; 15 nucleotides align to TRBD2. The CDR3 reads CASSQAIGLAGGRDTQYF. The CDR3 DNA follows: TGCGCCAGCAGCCAAGCGATCGGACTAGCGGGGGGGCGCGATACGCAGTATTTT.